The 16 T cell receptor beta chains below all came from one sample that was sequenced in a study of cytomegalovirus exposure and HLA in healthy donors. This PCR relied on a set of 60 Vbeta primers and 13 Jbeta primers. Clones were sequenced by immunoSEQ multiplex PCR, and TCRdb holds only the in-frame ones, with some missing. The data hold roughly 180,000 clones, with roughly a tenth observed a single time. The specimen sequenced was PBMCs. The receptors originated from a woman aged 30 to 39 in good health and CMV-seropositive.

This clone was counted only a few times. The genes are TRBV30 and TRBJ2-7; TRBD2 might be the D (6 bases). Germline assignment: CDR1 GTSNPN and CDR2 SVGIG (reference sequence). Trimming removed 1 base at V and 2 bases at J, with 9 bases between. The CDR3 has 13 amino acids. The CDR3 loop reads CAWSGGRPYEQYF. DNA of the CDR3: TGTGCCTGGAGTGGTGGGAGGCCCTACGAGCAGTACTTC.

This clone was seen only a few times. This rearrangement joins TRBV9 to TRBJ2-3, with D possibly TRBD2 on 5 matching bases. V was shortened by 4 bases and J by 0 bases, with 18 bases between the two germline ends. The germline CDR1 and CDR2 sequences are SGDLS and YYNGEE. The CDR3 has 17 residues. The CDR3 sequence is CASSPWGSETSTDTQYF. CDR3 bases: TGTGCCAGCAGCCCCTGGGGTAGCGAAACTAGCACAGATACGCAGTATTTT.

This rearrangement joins TRBV7-9 to TRBJ2-3; 10 bases fit TRBD2. V dropped 5 bases and J dropped 1; count of bases not matched to a gene: 3. Germline V gene data show CDR1 as SEHNR and CDR2 as FQNEAQ (reference sequence). The CDR3 totals 15 residues. The CDR3 loop is CASSRGLAGTDTQYF. CDR3 DNA sequence: TGTGCCAGCAGCCGCGGACTAGCGGGCACAGATACGCAGTATTTT.

The chain uses TRBV11-3 and TRBJ2-1, with 8 bases lining up with TRBD1. Germline V gene data show CDR1 as SGHNT and CDR2 as YENEEA. The V gene end was trimmed by 5 bases and the J gene end by 7 bases; junction bases not matched to a gene: 13. The CDR3 extends over 16 amino acids. In DNA form, the CDR3 reads TGTGCCAGCAGCACCTCACCTAGGACAGGGCGGAATGAGCAGTTCTTC. Its protein product is CASSTSPRTGRNEQFF.

This clone appeared a few times. The chain combines TRBV11-2 with TRBJ1-3, with 7 bases lining up with TRBD1. The CDR3 has 17 residues. V trimming: 3 bases; J trimming: 4 bases; junction bases outside the gene matches: 12. CDR1 is SGHAT and CDR2 is FQNNGV in the germline V gene. The CDR3 nucleotides are TGTGCCAGCAGCTTGGCCATTTCAGGGGGAAGCGGAAACACCATATATTTT. Amino acids: CASSLAISGGSGNTIYF.

This clone was counted only a few times. The CDR3 loop reads CASSGTGNRVSYEQYF. CDR3 in DNA: TGTGCCAGCAGCGGGACAGGGAACAGGGTCTCCTACGAGCAGTACTTC. The chain has TRBV2 and TRBJ2-7; 9 nucleotides agree with TRBD1. This CDR3 is 16 amino acids long. V lost 6 bases to trimming and J lost 0 bases; unmatched junction nucleotides: 9. Germline V gene sequence: CDR1 SNHLY, CDR2 FYNNEI.

This clone was recorded a few times. V and J are TRBV19 and TRBJ2-3; TRBD2 agrees at 9 bases. V lost 5 bases, J lost 0 bases, and 12 bases stayed unmatched. This CDR3 region has 18 residues. The germline CDR1 and CDR2 sequences are LNHDA and SQIVND (reference sequence). The CDR3 bases are TGTGCCAGTAGTGAGGGTCCCAGACTAGCGGATAGCACAGATACGCAGTATTTT. Protein sequence: CASSEGPRLADSTDTQYF.

The gene calls are TRBV21-1 and TRBJ2-7; the table's D call, TRBD2, has no DNA check behind it. TRBV21-1 is listed as a pseudogene. The CDR3 covers 17 residues. CDR3 in DNA: TGTGCCAGCAGCAAAGCGAGGCCGGAGGGGATCTCCTACGAGCAGTACTTC. Amino acid sequence: CASSKARPEGISYEQYF.

The V and J genes are TRBV5-1 and TRBJ1-1; tentative D call: TRBD1 (6 bases). Germline assignment: CDR1 SGHRS and CDR2 YFSETQ. Trimming pared 4 bases from V and 4 bases from J, leaving 26 bases between. The CDR3 is made up of 18 amino acids. The CDR3 spells CASSLQGPHVGGTTEAFF. CDR3 nucleotide sequence: TGCGCCAGCAGCCTTCAGGGGCCCCATGTCGGGGGGACCACTGAAGCTTTCTTT.

This clone was counted only a few times. The sample contains more than one DNA sequence encoding this CDR3. The CDR3 coding sequence is TGCGCCAGCAGCTTAGCGGGTTCATCCCAGGACGAGCAGTACTTC. Amino acids: CASSLAGSSQDEQYF. The chain couples TRBV5-1 to TRBJ2-7, with a tentative D call TRBD2 (6 bases). CDR3 length equals 15 residues. V lost 2 bases, J lost 5 bases, and 17 bases lay in between. Germline lookup yields CDR1 SGHRS and CDR2 YFSETQ.

The V gene is TRBV2, the J gene TRBJ2-7, with TRBD2 matching over 11 bases. The CDR3 runs 14 residues. From germline, CDR1 is SNHLY and CDR2 FYNNEI. The V segment lost 8 bases and the J segment 9 bases; nucleotides outside the gene matches: 12. This chain's CDR3 is CASSQLAGALGQYF. CDR3 coding DNA: TGTGCCAGCTCGCAACTAGCGGGAGCCCTCGGGCAGTACTTC.

The chain links TRBV6-6 to TRBJ2-3, with 7 bases lining up with TRBD1. The CDR3 covers 12 residues. Trimming took 6 bases from V and 6 from J; bases not matched to a gene: 3. Per the germline V gene, CDR1 is MNHNY and CDR2 is SVGAGI (reference sequence). CDR3 in DNA: TGTGCCAGCAGCTTACAGGGGGATACGCAGTATTTT. Its translation: CASSLQGDTQYF.

This clone was recorded a few times. The chain recombines TRBV5-4 with TRBJ2-1; TRBD2 is a possible D gene (6 bases). This CDR3 contains 15 residues. Trimming removed 5 bases at V and 0 bases at J, with 12 bases between. CDR1 is SGHNT and CDR2 is YYREEE in the germline V gene (reference sequence). DNA for the CDR3: TGTGCCAGCAGTGACGGGGACTCCTCCTACAATGAGCAGTTCTTC. Its translation is CASSDGDSSYNEQFF.

The chain has TRBV18 and TRBJ1-2; D perhaps matches TRBD1 (6 bases). V gave up 0 bases and J gave up 3 bases, with 11 bases separating them. From germline, CDR1 is KGHSH and CDR2 LQKENI. The CDR3 runs 15 residues. The CDR3: CASSPPGTRDYGYTF. CDR3 in DNA: TGTGCCAGCTCACCACCTGGGACACGCGACTATGGCTACACCTTC.

The V call is TRBV6-5, the J call TRBJ2-2; D is possibly TRBD1 (6 bases). Between the trimmed V and J ends, which lost 11 bases and 2 bases, there was a span of 9 bases. This CDR3 is built from 12 residues. CDR1 and CDR2 from the germline V gene are MNHEY and SVGAGI. The CDR3, as DNA: TGTGCCTCGACAGGAAACACCGGGGAGCTGTTTTTT. Encoded protein: CASTGNTGELFF.

This clone was seen a handful of times. The rearrangement uses TRBV27 and TRBJ2-7, with 7 bases that match TRBD1. The CDR3 sequence is 15 residues long. V lost 5 bases to trimming and J lost 3 bases; unmatched junction nucleotides: 10. Per germline, CDR1 MNHEY and CDR2 SMNVEV (reference sequence). CDR3 region: CASSDTWGQRYEQYF. Here the CDR3 DNA reads TGTGCCAGCAGTGACACCTGGGGACAGCGCTACGAGCAGTACTTC.